The T cell receptor (beta chain) described here comes from a study of identical twins. Overall study results and limits: For zero-insertion analyses, partial confounding could come from invariant MAIT and iNKT cells.

In TCRdb, the 5' RACE reads were re-called with MiXCR into one record per CDR3 protein. The sample has about 100,000 distinct CDR3 sequences; 4.5% to 6.5% are singletons. In every case, the donor was a healthy Caucasian. In its sample, this clonotype was seen many times. As yet, its antigen is unknown. Material: memory T cells sorted from blood. This receptor was identified in a woman aged 45 to 65 in good health.

CDR3 loop: CASSLGQLPARTDTQYF. The CDR3 coding sequence is TGCGCCAGCAGCTTGGGACAACTCCCTGCGCGCACAGATACGCAGTATTTT. The chain uses TRBV5-1 and TRBJ2-3; D gene ambiguous. CDR3 length: 17 residues. From germline, CDR1 is SGHRS and CDR2 YFSETQ. Trimming left V 0 bases short and J 1 base short, with 15 bases between.